Listed here are 25 T cell receptor beta chains from one sample, sequenced in a study of T cell changes during pregnancy in multiple sclerosis (dated by TCRdb to between 2018 and 2021). Library method: the immunoSEQ multiplex PCR assay. TCRdb obtained this table from immuneACCESS and retained in-frame rearrangements with V and J assigned. These tables miss some clones; where compared with another copy, unresolved V genes account for less than half of the shortfall, and the remainder is unexplained. The sample records about 45,000 clones, roughly 91% of which are singletons. The ten largest clones capture roughly 1.4% of the sample. The sequencing sample was made of PBMCs (not recorded whether the cells were cultured). The receptors shown here come from a female donor with multiple sclerosis, enrolled in a pregnancy study.

This chain joins TRBV11-2 and TRBJ1-2; a possible D gene is TRBD1 (5 bases). Per germline, CDR1 SGHAT and CDR2 FQNNGV. Trimming removed 3 bases at V and 8 bases at J, with 10 bases between. The CDR3 has 12 amino acids. This chain's CDR3 is CASSLEGRGYTF. CDR3 coding DNA: TGTGCCAGCAGCTTGGAGGGGCGAGGCTACACCTTC. The variable domain in full, with the rest retrieved from reference TRBV11-2 and TRBJ1-2, is EAGVAQSPRYKIIEKRQSVAFWCNPISGHATLYWYQQILGQGPKLLIQFQNNGVVDDSQLPKDRFSAERLKGVDSTLKIQPAKLEDSAVYLCASSLEGRGYTFGSGTRLTVV.

This chain joins TRBV6-5 and TRBJ2-5, with D perhaps matching TRBD2 (6 bases). V lost 6 bases to trimming and J lost 7 bases, with 15 bases between them. This CDR3 region has 13 residues. Germline V gene data show CDR1 as MNHEY and CDR2 as SVGAGI. The CDR3 region is CASSKGPEGTQYF. Written as DNA, the CDR3 is TGTGCCAGCAGCAAGGGACCGGAGGGGACCCAGTACTTC.

This chain connects TRBV18 to TRBJ1-1; TRBD1 might be the D (6 bases). Germline CDR1 KGHSH, CDR2 LQKENI. V dropped 3 bases and J dropped 1 base, with 9 bases sitting between them. The CDR3 length is 14 residues. CDR3 loop: CASSPGGRNTEAFF. The CDR3 DNA reads TGTGCCAGCTCACCGGGGGGCCGGAACACTGAAGCTTTCTTT.

The genes are TRBV28 and TRBJ1-4; a weak D match, TRBD1 (6 bases). Between the trimmed V and J ends, which lost 2 bases and 8 bases, there was a span of 6 bases. Germline values: CDR1 MDHEN, CDR2 SYDVKM. The CDR3 sequence is 12 residues long. The CDR3 coding sequence is TGTGCCAGCAGTTTACAGGGGGAAAAACTGTTTTTT. This codes for CASSLQGEKLFF.

The chain joins TRBV6-5 to TRBJ2-5; D not certain. With 7 bases removed from V and 0 bases from J, the gap between germline ends came to 12 bases. CDR1 is MNHEY and CDR2 is SVGAGI in the germline V gene. The CDR3 spans 14 residues. The DNA for the CDR3 is TGTGCCAGCACCCCGAGCTATAACCAAGAGACCCAGTACTTC. Translating gives CASTPSYNQETQYF.

The CDR3 DNA reads TGTGCCAGCAGTAATCATGAGGGGCTGACCACTGAAGCTTTCTTT. Translating it yields CASSNHEGLTTEAFF. This chain joins TRBV6-5 and TRBJ1-1, with TRBD1 as a possible D gene (5 bases). The germline gives CDR1 MNHEY, CDR2 SVGAGI. The CDR3 spans 15 residues. Between the trimmed V and J ends, which lost 5 bases and 4 bases, there was a span of 17 bases.

V and J are TRBV11-2 and TRBJ2-7; TRBD1 aligns across 9 bases. This CDR3 spans 13 amino acids. Germline loops: CDR1 SGHAT, CDR2 FQNNGV. After removal of 5 bases from V and 4 bases from J, the junction contained 3 bases not matched to a gene. The CDR3 DNA is TGTGCCAGCAGCCCGGACAGGGGTTACGAGCAGTACTTC. Its translation is CASSPDRGYEQYF.

This rearrangement joins TRBV5-6 to TRBJ1-4; 8 bases agree with TRBD1. Per the germline V gene, CDR1 is SGHDT and CDR2 is YYEEEE. The length of the CDR3 is 14 residues. V dropped 4 bases and J dropped 5; count of bases not matched to a gene: 4. The CDR3 DNA sequence: TGTGCCAGCAGCCCGAGACAGGGGAATGAAAAACTGTTTTTT. This translates into CASSPRQGNEKLFF.

The table lists this clone with a few counts. The chain couples TRBV2 to TRBJ1-5; D gene ambiguous. With 4 bases removed from V and 4 bases from J, the gap between germline ends came to 11 bases. The CDR3 runs to 14 residues. Germline-derived CDR1 and CDR2 are SNHLY and FYNNEI. CDR3 DNA: TGTGCCAGCAGTGTGGTACCAGGTAATCAGCCCCAGCATTTT. Translation: CASSVVPGNQPQHF.

This chain links TRBV7-3 with TRBJ2-5; 11 bases fit TRBD2. Losses at the gene ends were 5 bases for V and 5 bases for J; bases not matched to a gene: 10. Germline CDR1 and CDR2: SGHTA and FQGTGA. The CDR3 extends over 16 amino acids. The DNA for the CDR3 is TGTGCCAGCAGCCCGGCACTAGCGGGAGCGGGGGAGACCCAGTACTTC. Encoded protein: CASSPALAGAGETQYF.

This clone was detected once. The gene calls are TRBV29-1 and TRBJ1-2; weak D call: TRBD1 (6 bases). The CDR3 sequence is 13 residues long. With 6 bases removed from V and 1 base from J, the gap between germline ends came to 12 bases. Germline V gives CDR1 SQVTM, CDR2 ANQGSEA. CDR3 amino acids: CSVGRQVNYGYTF. CDR3 DNA sequence: TGCAGCGTCGGTCGACAGGTTAACTATGGCTACACCTTC.

The chain couples TRBV7-2 to TRBJ2-2; D might be TRBD1 (6 bases). Trimming removed 5 bases at V and 3 bases at J, with 13 bases between. CDR1 and CDR2 (germline): SGHTA, FQGNSA. The CDR3 spans 15 residues. As DNA, the CDR3 is TGTGCCAGCAGCCCTCAGGGGTCCGACACCGGGGAGCTGTTTTTT. Translation: CASSPQGSDTGELFF.

V usage is TRBV4-1 and J usage is TRBJ2-1; 7 bases are a match to TRBD1. This CDR3 has 13 amino acids. From germline, CDR1 is MGHRA and CDR2 YSYEKL. Unmatched junction bases numbered 2, after V lost 5 bases and J lost 4 bases. CDR3 sequence: CASSGRGYNEQFF. The CDR3 DNA sequence: TGCGCCAGCAGCGGCAGGGGGTACAATGAGCAGTTCTTC.

V and J are TRBV30 and TRBJ1-1; possibly TRBD1 for D (5 bases). Trimming took 8 bases from V and 7 from J, leaving 14 bases between them. There are 11 residues in the CDR3. Per the germline V gene, CDR1 is GTSNPN and CDR2 is SVGIG (reference sequence). The CDR3 nucleotides are TGTGCCCGGGTCAGGGACCTTGAAGCTTTCTTT. Its translation: CARVRDLEAFF.

The CDR3 loop reads CASSQERLTSPPDTQYF. The CDR3 bases are TGCGCCAGCAGCCAAGAACGCTTGACTAGCCCCCCAGATACGCAGTATTTT. The chain carries TRBV4-3 and TRBJ2-3; 7 bases are a match to TRBD2. The CDR3 extends over 17 amino acids. The V gene's germline CDR1 is LGHNA and CDR2 YSLEER. The trim removed 0 bases at V and 4 bases at J, leaving 10 bases unmatched.

V usage is TRBV5-1 and J usage is TRBJ1-1, with D possibly matching TRBD1 (5 bases). V was pared by 0 bases and J by 3 bases, with 15 bases between. This CDR3 is built from 16 residues. The V gene's germline CDR1 is SGHRS and CDR2 YFSETQ. DNA of the CDR3: TGCGCCAGCAGCTTGGGGACACACGGAGGGGACACTGAAGCTTTCTTT. Its translation is CASSLGTHGGDTEAFF.

This clone has a single count. The rearrangement uses TRBV4-2 and TRBJ2-1, with TRBD2 identical over 13 bases. Germline assignment: CDR1 LGHNA and CDR2 YNFKEQ. The V gene end was trimmed by 4 bases and the J gene end by 6 bases; junction bases not matched to a gene: 18. The CDR3 consists of 20 residues. CDR3 sequence (DNA): TGTGCCAGCAGCCCGCGAACTAGCGGGAGGGCCCAAGGATGGCTCAATGAGCAGTTCTTC. Translated: CASSPRTSGRAQGWLNEQFF.

The rearrangement joins TRBV7-9 to TRBJ2-3; 9 nucleotides match TRBD2. Per germline, CDR1 SEHNR and CDR2 FQNEAQ (reference sequence). CDR3 length equals 15 residues. The ends lost 5 bases at V and 5 bases at J; junction bases unmatched: 8. The CDR3 protein is CASSTLAGAVDTQYF. The CDR3 DNA follows: TGTGCCAGCAGCACTTTAGCGGGAGCGGTAGATACGCAGTATTTT.

V is TRBV5-8 and J is TRBJ1-2; possibly TRBD1 for D (6 bases). This CDR3 region has 14 residues. Trimming removed 3 bases at V and 0 bases at J, with 9 bases between. CDR1 is SGHTS and CDR2 is YDEGEE in the germline V gene. The CDR3 region is CASSYRTANYGYTF. The CDR3 bases are TGTGCCAGCAGCTACCGGACAGCTAACTATGGCTACACCTTC. Using reference TRBV5-8 and TRBJ1-2 for the parts outside the CDR3, the full variable domain is EAGVTQSPTHLIKTRGQQATLRCSPISGHTSVYWYQQALGLGLQFLLWYDEGEERNRGNFPPRFSGRQFPNYSSELNVNALELEDSALYLCASSYRTANYGYTFGSGTRLTVV.

This chain joins TRBV4-2 and TRBJ2-5, with D possibly TRBD2 on 6 matching bases. The DNA end is more similar to TRBJ2-7, so the J call may be wrong. The CDR3 covers 18 residues. The germline V gene encodes CDR1 LGHNA and CDR2 YNFKEQ. CDR3 protein: CASSQDSASAASSYEQYF. The CDR3, as DNA: TGTGCCAGCAGCCAAGATTCCGCTAGCGCCGCGAGCTCCTACGAGCAGTACTTC.

V and J are TRBV7-3 and TRBJ1-4; unclear D gene. CDR1 and CDR2 (germline): SGHTA, FQGTGA. The CDR3 consists of 15 residues. V lost 3 bases and J 0 bases, leaving 8 bases between the germline ends. The DNA for the CDR3 is TGTGCCAGCAGCTTCACGGGAGCAACTAATGAAAAACTGTTTTTT. Amino acids: CASSFTGATNEKLFF.

This clone was recorded once. The CDR3 DNA reads TGTGCCAGCAACACAGGGTGTTGGGGCTACGAGCAGTACTTC. It is translated as CASNTGCWGYEQYF. V and J are TRBV21-1 and TRBJ2-7; the DNA was not used to check the table's D call, TRBD1. TRBV21-1 is a listed pseudogene. This CDR3 comprises 14 residues.

CDR3 region: CASSLQPGLAYYNEQFF. CDR3 sequence (DNA): TGTGCCAGCAGCTTACAACCGGGACTAGCGTACTACAATGAGCAGTTCTTC. The rearrangement joins TRBV11-2 to TRBJ2-1; TRBD2 agrees at 10 bases. Trimming removed 2 bases from V and 3 bases from J; junction bases left unmatched: 7. Germline CDR1 SGHAT, CDR2 FQNNGV. The CDR3 has 17 residues.

The V and J genes are TRBV10-1 and TRBJ2-1, with D perhaps matching TRBD2 (6 bases). With 0 bases removed from V and 6 bases from J, the gap between germline ends came to 9 bases. Germline loops: CDR1 WNHNN, CDR2 SYGVQD (reference sequence). This CDR3 contains 14 residues. The DNA for the CDR3 is TGCGCCAGCAGTGAGTCCAGCGGGCCCAATGAGCAGTTCTTC. It is translated as CASSESSGPNEQFF.

This clone is categorized as medium-sized (0.01 to 0.1%). The chain is built from TRBV7-2 and TRBJ2-2; D may be TRBD2 (5 bases). This CDR3 is 16 amino acids long. The V end was cut by 6 bases, the J end by 8 bases, with 22 bases between. From germline, CDR1 is SGHTA and CDR2 FQGNSA. The CDR3 spells CASRPSGSLLSGELFF. The CDR3, as DNA: TGTGCCAGCAGACCTTCGGGGAGCCTTTTAAGTGGGGAGCTGTTTTTT. Based on the CDR3 plus reference TRBV7-2 and TRBJ2-2, the full variable domain is GAGVSQSPSNKVTEKGKDVELRCDPISGHTALYWYRQSLGQGLEFLIYFQGNSAPDKSGLPSDRFSAERTGGSVSTLTIQRTQQEDSAVYLCASRPSGSLLSGELFFGEGSRLTVL.